This T cell receptor beta chain was retrieved from a study of post-analysis software for immune sequencing data. For the study at large: The disease courses covered relapsing-remitting, secondary progressive and progressive-relapsing multiple sclerosis.

Study-wide findings and caveats: F measure grouped same-batch samples tightly together. Diversity measured as normalized Chao1 was significantly lower in multiple sclerosis patients than in controls. Four to six TRBV segments (TRBV5-6, TRBV5-1 and TRBV20-1 among them) occurred more frequently in patients than in controls.

The library was made from cDNA and included unique molecular identifiers. TCRdb reanalysed the PCR reads using MiXCR and keeps one entry per CDR3 protein. The repertoire includes 350,000 to 500,000 distinct CDR3 sequences, approximately 42% of them detected once, and less than 10% sits in the top ten. Concerning this clonotype: Its specificity is not known.

The CDR3 extends over 14 amino acids. The germline V gene encodes CDR1 SNHLY and CDR2 FYNNEI. The V gene lost 4 bases and the J gene lost 5 bases, with 14 bases spanning the gap. The chain carries TRBV2 and TRBJ2-5; D call uncertain. The sequence derives from a girl aged 2 to 9 with multiple sclerosis. Sequencing was performed on blood. The CDR3 DNA follows: TGTGCCAGCAGTGGGGTGACCTTTCGGGAGACCCAGTACTTC. The encoded protein is CASSGVTFRETQYF.